This TCR beta chain appears in the sequencing data of a study of T cells after yellow fever vaccination. TCRdb used MiXCR to reprocess the 5' RACE reads, holding one entry per CDR3 protein. The sample contains 120,000 or so distinct CDR3 sequences, around 15% of which appear only once. Between the trimmed V and J ends, which lost 1 base and 8 bases, there was a span of 10 bases. Looked up from germline, CDR1 is LGHDT and CDR2 is YNNKEL (reference sequence). This CDR3 spans 13 amino acids. This TCR was sampled from a man between 18 and 35 years old who received the YFV17D yellow fever vaccine. The chain recombines TRBV3-1 with TRBJ2-3; D is unclear. Sequencing was performed on CD8+ T cells sorted from PBMCs, taken 5 days after the yellow fever booster vaccination. The CDR3 here is CASSQAPAVTQYF. CDR3 coding DNA: TGTGCCAGCAGCCAAGCCCCAGCAGTTACGCAGTATTTT.